This T cell receptor beta chain is from a study of blood T cell repertoires in COVID-19. About the study: Acute and convalescent COVID-19 samples came from the United States, Italy and Spain. PBMCs, B-cell-depleted T cells, or T cells were the source of the cDNA or gDNA that made up the material.

CDR1 and CDR2 from the germline V gene are SQVTM and ANQGSEA. There are 12 residues in the CDR3. The J segment lost 8 bases and the V segment lost 4 bases, leaving 5 bases of the junction unmatched. In the authors' methods: Using reference gene primer amplification, nucleated cell counts were estimated. TCRdb's copy holds only in-frame clones and misses some; the assay was immunoSEQ multiplex PCR. The V and J calls and the clone size are those of that table, but D and trimming were determined from the DNA. The sample yields 60,000 to 85,000 clones, 84% seen once. This clone was recorded once. Specimen: peripheral blood. V usage is TRBV29-1 and J usage is TRBJ1-2; TRBD1 matches 9 bases. The TCR sequence derives from a man aged 70-80 years with acute or convalescent COVID-19. CDR3 nucleotides: TGCAGCGTTGGGACAGGGGTGGCGGGCTACACCTTC. Amino acids: CSVGTGVAGYTF. Full variable domain (outside the CDR3, taken from reference TRBV29-1 and TRBJ1-2): SAVISQKPSRDICQRGTSLTIQCQVDSQVTMMFWYRQQPGQSLTLIATANQGSEATYESGFVIDKFPISRPNLTFSTLTVSNMSPEDSSIYLCSVGTGVAGYTFGSGTRLTVV.